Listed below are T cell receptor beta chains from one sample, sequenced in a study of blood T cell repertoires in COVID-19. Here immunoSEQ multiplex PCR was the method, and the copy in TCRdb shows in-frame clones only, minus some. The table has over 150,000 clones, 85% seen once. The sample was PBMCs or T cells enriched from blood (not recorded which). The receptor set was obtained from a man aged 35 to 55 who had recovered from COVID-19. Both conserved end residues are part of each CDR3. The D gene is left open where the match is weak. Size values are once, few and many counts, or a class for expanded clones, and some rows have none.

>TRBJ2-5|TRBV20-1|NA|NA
TGCAGTGCCCGACAGGAAGAGACCCAGTACTTC
CSARQEETQYF
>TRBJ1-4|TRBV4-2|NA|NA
TGTGCCAGCAGCCAAGAGGGCATCCCAGTAGTAGGGGTCGAAAAACTGTTTTTT
CASSQEGIPVVGVEKLFF
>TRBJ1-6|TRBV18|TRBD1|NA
TGTGCCAGCTCACCTCCGCTAGCCGGGACAGGCCTCGTTTCACCCCTCCACTTT
CASSPPLAGTGLVSPLHF
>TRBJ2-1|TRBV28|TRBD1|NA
TGTGCCAGCAGTCCAGGACAGGAGCTAACAGAGCAGTTCTTC
CASSPGQELTEQFF
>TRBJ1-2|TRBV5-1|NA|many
TGCGCCAGCAGCTTAGGAGCTAACTATGGCTACACCTTC
CASSLGANYGYTF
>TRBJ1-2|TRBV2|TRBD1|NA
TGTGCCAGCAGTGACGGGTCACAGGGGAAGGGCTACACCTTC
CASSDGSQGKGYTF
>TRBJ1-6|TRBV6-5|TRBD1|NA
TGTGCCAGCAGCTCCCGGACAGGGGGGAATTCACCCCTCCACTTT
CASSSRTGGNSPLHF
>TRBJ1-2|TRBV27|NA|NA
TGTGCCAGCAGTTTATCGTATTACTCTAACTATGGCTACACCTTC
CASSLSYYSNYGYTF
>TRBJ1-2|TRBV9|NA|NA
TGTGCCAGCACTTCCGTAGGGGCGGATGGCTACACCTTC
CASTSVGADGYTF
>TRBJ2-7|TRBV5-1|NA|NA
TGCGCCAGCAGCACTACGCCGACAGATTTCGAGCAGTACTTC
CASSTTPTDFEQYF
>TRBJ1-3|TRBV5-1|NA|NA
TGCGCCAGCAGCTTGTGGGGCAGGGCTGGAAACACCATATATTTT
CASSLWGRAGNTIYF
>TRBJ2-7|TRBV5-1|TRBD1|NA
TGCGCCAGCAACCGGGACAGGGATTACGAGCAGTACTTC
CASNRDRDYEQYF
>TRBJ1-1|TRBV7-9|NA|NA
TGTGCCAGCAGCTTAGTCCAGGGGCAGGGTGAAGCTTTCTTT
CASSLVQGQGEAFF
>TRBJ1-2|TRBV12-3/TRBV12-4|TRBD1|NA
TGTGCCAGCAGGCGACAGGGGACCTATGGCTACACCTTC
CASRRQGTYGYTF
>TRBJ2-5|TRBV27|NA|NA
TGTGCCAGGAGAAAGACCCAGTACTTC
CARRKTQYF
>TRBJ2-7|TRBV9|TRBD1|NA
TGTGCCAGCAGCGGCGGACAGGGACCCTACGAGCAGTACTTC
CASSGGQGPYEQYF
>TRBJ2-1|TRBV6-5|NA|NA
TGTGCCAGCAGTTACTCGATGGGCCTTGAGCAGTTCTTC
CASSYSMGLEQFF
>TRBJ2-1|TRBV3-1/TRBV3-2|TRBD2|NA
TGTGCCAGCAGCCAAGATAGCGGGGGGGCCATTGAGCAGTTCTTC
CASSQDSGGAIEQFF
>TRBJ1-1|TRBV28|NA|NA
TGTGCCAGCATTGCCGCCGGGGGGATCACTGAAGCTTTCTTT
CASIAAGGITEAFF
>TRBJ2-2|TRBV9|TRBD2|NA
TGTGCCAGCAGCGTCCCGGGGACTACTCAAGCGAACACCGGGGAGCTGTTTTTT
CASSVPGTTQANTGELFF
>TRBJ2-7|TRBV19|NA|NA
TGTGCCAGTAGTAACCGGGGAATCTACGAGCAGTACTTC
CASSNRGIYEQYF
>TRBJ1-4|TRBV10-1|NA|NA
TGCGCCAGCAGTGAGGAACCAGGCCGGTATGAAAAACTGTTTTTT
CASSEEPGRYEKLFF
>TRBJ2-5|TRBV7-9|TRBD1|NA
TGTGCCAGCAGCTTAGCGCTACAGGGGATAGAGACCCAGTACTTC
CASSLALQGIETQYF
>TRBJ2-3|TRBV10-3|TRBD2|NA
TGTGCCATCAGTGAGCCAGCGGGAGAGCCAGATACGCAGTATTTT
CAISEPAGEPDTQYF
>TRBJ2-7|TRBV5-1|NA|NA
TGCGCCAGCAGCCACGGGTGGACAGCCAGGACGTACGAGCAGTACTTC
CASSHGWTARTYEQYF
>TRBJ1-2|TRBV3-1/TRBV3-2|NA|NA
TGTGCCAGCAGCCAAGATAGGGAGTTCAGCTATGGCTACACCTTC
CASSQDREFSYGYTF
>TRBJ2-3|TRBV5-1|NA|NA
TGCGCCAGCAGATTCCGAGCGGGCACAGATACGCAGTATTTT
CASRFRAGTDTQYF
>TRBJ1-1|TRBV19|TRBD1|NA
TGTGCCAGTAAGCCGGGACAGGGGGGGAACACTGAAGCTTTCTTT
CASKPGQGGNTEAFF
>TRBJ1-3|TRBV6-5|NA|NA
TGTGCCAGCAGTTACGGCAGGGGATGGGGTGGAAACACCATATATTTT
CASSYGRGWGGNTIYF
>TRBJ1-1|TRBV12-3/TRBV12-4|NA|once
TGTGCCAGCAGTCTAACAGGACGTACTGAAGCTTTCTTT
CASSLTGRTEAFF
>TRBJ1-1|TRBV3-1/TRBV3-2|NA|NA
TGTGCCAGCAGCCAAGATAAGCCAGGGGTTCCTGAAGCTTTCTTT
CASSQDKPGVPEAFF
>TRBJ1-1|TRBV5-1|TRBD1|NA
TGCGCCAGCACAGGGGACAGGCACACTGAAGCTTTCTTT
CASTGDRHTEAFF
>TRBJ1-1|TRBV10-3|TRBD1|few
TGTGCCATCCGTCCGGACAGGGGGTTAGGCACTGAAGCTTTCTTT
CAIRPDRGLGTEAFF
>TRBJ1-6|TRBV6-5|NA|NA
TGTGCCACCTCTAGTAGTTTTAATTCACCCCTCCACTTT
CATSSSFNSPLHF
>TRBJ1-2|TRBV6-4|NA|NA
TGTGCCAGCAGTGACTCTGGGGCTCGCGGTGGCTACACCTTC
CASSDSGARGGYTF
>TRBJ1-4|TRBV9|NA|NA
TGTGCCAGCAGCGACTCGGGGGGGAATGAAAAACTGTTTTTT
CASSDSGGNEKLFF
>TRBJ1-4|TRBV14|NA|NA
TGTGCCAGCAGCCAAATTAGTAATGAAAAACTGTTTTTT
CASSQISNEKLFF
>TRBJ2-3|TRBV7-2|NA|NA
TGTGCCAGCAGCCGTAGCGGAAGCACAGATACGCAGTATTTT
CASSRSGSTDTQYF
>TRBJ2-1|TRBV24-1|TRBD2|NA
TGTGCCACCAGTGATAAGTTCCCTAGAGCGGGGGCTGGGGAGGAGCAGTTCTTC
CATSDKFPRAGAGEEQFF
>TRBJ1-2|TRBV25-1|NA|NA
TGTGCCAGCAGTGAATATACCGGGTTGGATGCCTACACCTTC
CASSEYTGLDAYTF
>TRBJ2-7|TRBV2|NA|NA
TGTGCCAGCGGAAGTATTTGGACTTGGAAGCTCTTGGACTCCTACGAGCAGTACTTC
CASGSIWTWKLLDSYEQYF
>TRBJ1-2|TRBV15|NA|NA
TGTGCCACCAGCAGAGATCTAGGGGGAGGCTACACCTTC
CATSRDLGGGYTF
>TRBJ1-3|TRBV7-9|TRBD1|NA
TGTGCCAGCAGCCCGGACAGGTCCTCTGGAAACACCATATATTTT
CASSPDRSSGNTIYF
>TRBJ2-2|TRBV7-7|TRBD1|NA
TGTGCTAGCAGCTTAGGCACAGGGGACACCGGGGAGCTGTTTTTT
CASSLGTGDTGELFF
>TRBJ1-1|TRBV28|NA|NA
TGTGCCAGCGGCTGGAACACTGAAGCTTTCTTT
CASGWNTEAFF